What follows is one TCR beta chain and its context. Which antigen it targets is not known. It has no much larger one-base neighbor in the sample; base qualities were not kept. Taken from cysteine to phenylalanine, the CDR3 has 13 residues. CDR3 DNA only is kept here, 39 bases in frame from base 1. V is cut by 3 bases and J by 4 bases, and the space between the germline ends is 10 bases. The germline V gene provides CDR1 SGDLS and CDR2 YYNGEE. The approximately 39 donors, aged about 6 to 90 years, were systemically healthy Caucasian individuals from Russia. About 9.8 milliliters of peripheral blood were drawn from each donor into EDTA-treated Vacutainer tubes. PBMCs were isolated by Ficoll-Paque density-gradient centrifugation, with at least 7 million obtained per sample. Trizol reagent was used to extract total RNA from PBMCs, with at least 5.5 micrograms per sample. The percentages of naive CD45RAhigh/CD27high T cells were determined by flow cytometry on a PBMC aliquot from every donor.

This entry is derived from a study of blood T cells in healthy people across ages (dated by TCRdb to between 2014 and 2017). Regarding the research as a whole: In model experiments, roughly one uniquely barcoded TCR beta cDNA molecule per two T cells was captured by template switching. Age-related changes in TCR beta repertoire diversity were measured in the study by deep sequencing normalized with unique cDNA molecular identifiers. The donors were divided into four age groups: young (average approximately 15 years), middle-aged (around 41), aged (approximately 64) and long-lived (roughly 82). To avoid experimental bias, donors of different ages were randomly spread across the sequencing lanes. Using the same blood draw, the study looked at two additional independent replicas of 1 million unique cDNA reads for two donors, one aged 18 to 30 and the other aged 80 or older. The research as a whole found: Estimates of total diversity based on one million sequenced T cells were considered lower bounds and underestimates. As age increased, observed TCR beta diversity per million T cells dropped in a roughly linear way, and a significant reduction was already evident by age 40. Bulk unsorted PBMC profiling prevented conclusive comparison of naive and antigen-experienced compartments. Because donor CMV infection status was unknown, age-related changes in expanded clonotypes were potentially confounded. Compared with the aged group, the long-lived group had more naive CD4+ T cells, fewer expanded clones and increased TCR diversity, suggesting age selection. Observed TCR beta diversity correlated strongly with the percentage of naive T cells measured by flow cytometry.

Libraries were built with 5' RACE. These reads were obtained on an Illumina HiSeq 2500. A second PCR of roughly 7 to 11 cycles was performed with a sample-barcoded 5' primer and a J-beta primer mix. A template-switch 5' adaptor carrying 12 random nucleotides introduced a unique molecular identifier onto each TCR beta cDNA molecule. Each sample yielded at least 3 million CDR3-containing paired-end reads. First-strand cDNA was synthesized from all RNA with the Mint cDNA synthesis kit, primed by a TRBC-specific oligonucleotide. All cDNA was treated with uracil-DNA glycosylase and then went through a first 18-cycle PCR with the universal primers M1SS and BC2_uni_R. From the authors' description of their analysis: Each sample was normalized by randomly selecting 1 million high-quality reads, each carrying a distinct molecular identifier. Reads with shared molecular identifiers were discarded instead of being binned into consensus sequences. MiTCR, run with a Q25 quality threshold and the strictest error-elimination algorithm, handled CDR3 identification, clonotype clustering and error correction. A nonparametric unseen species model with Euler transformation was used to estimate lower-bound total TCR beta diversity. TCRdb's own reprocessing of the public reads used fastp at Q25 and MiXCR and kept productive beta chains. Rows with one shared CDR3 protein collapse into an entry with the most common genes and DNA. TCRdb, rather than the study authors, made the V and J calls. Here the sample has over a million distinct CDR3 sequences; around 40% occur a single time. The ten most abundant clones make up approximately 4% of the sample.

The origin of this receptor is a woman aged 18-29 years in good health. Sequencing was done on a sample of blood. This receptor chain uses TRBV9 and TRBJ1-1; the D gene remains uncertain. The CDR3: CASSGDGSTEAFF. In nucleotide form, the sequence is TGTGCCAGCAGCGGCGACGGGAGCACTGAAGCTTTCTTT.